Following are 11 T cell receptor beta chains from one sample sequenced in a study of T-cell memory formation after mild COVID-19. In TCRdb, the 5' RACE reads were re-called with MiXCR into one record per CDR3 protein. Of hundreds of thousands of distinct CDR3 sequences listed, roughly 15% were seen once; the top ten hold 20% to 25%. The sample comprised PBMCs or a T cell subset sorted from them (not recorded which). Receptor source: a man aged 18 to 35 who had mild COVID-19 (a few samples of this study predate the infection). Cell type and time point are not known.

V is TRBV4-3 and J is TRBJ1-6; D gene ambiguous. Germline V CDR1 and CDR2: LGHNA, YSLEER. The CDR3 runs 17 residues. V was cut by 0 bases and J by 10 bases, with 19 bases left in between. CDR3 in DNA: TGCGCCAGCAGCCAAGAGGGCCTCGGGCTGCAGGCATCACCCCTCCACTTT. This gives the protein CASSQEGLGLQASPLHF.

This clonotype appeared a few times. The V call is TRBV5-4, the J call TRBJ1-1; 8 nucleotides match TRBD1. V was clipped by 1 base and J by 11 bases; unmatched bases: 4. This CDR3 contains 12 residues. Germline V gives CDR1 SGHNT, CDR2 YYREEE (reference sequence). The CDR3 bases are TGTGCCAGCAGCTTGAACCGGGACAGGGCTTTCTTT. Protein product: CASSLNRDRAFF.

This clonotype was counted between two and nine times. The chain is built from TRBV10-1 and TRBJ2-2; D perhaps matches TRBD1 (6 bases). The CDR3 extends over 18 amino acids. Trimming took 8 bases from V and 0 from J, leaving 22 bases between them. Germline CDR1 reads WNHNN; CDR2 reads SYGVQD (reference sequence). In DNA form, the CDR3 reads TGCGCCAGCGCCCGGGACACCTTCTACCACCCGAACACCGGGGAGCTGTTTTTT. Amino acid sequence: CASARDTFYHPNTGELFF.

This clonotype was observed many times. This chain connects TRBV5-1 to TRBJ1-1; D gene ambiguous. The CDR3 has 14 amino acids. Between the trimmed V and J ends, which lost 1 base and 1 base, there was a span of 8 bases. Germline CDR1 and CDR2: SGHRS and YFSETQ. CDR3 DNA sequence: TGCGCCAGCAGCTTGAACACAGAGAACACTGAAGCTTTCTTT. Protein: CASSLNTENTEAFF.

This clonotype is a singleton in its sample. This sequence joins TRBV7-9 and TRBJ2-1, with a tentative D call TRBD1 (6 bases). Per the germline V gene, CDR1 is SEHNR and CDR2 is FQNEAQ (reference sequence). Trimming took off 0 bases at V and 5 bases at J, with 11 bases between the two ends. The CDR3 is made up of 15 amino acids. The CDR3 nucleotides are TGTGCCAGCAGCTTAGCGCGCTCAGGGGACAATGAGCAGTTCTTC. Translated: CASSLARSGDNEQFF.

The chain has TRBV3-1 and TRBJ2-7; TRBD1 might be the D (5 bases). This CDR3 comprises 14 residues. Germline V gene lookup returns CDR1 LGHDT and CDR2 YNNKEL (reference sequence). V lost 5 bases, J lost 1 base, and 12 bases lay in between. CDR3 region: CASSFDSDSYEQYF. CDR3 in DNA: TGTGCCAGCAGCTTCGACAGCGATTCCTACGAGCAGTACTTC.

CDR3 sequence (DNA): TGCAGTGCTAGAACTAGCGGGGGGGCCGGGGATACGCAGTATTTT. Its protein product is CSARTSGGAGDTQYF. This chain joins TRBV20-1 and TRBJ2-3; 13 bases match TRBD2. This CDR3 comprises 15 residues. J lost 6 bases, V lost 2 bases, and 5 bases had no gene match. The germline V gene encodes CDR1 DFQATT and CDR2 SNEGSKA (reference sequence).

The table lists this clonotype with a few counts. The V and J genes are TRBV18 and TRBJ2-1; D unresolved. Trimming took 4 bases from V and 8 from J, leaving 21 bases between them. The CDR3 consists of 16 residues. Per the germline V gene, CDR1 is KGHSH and CDR2 is LQKENI. The CDR3 DNA reads TGTGCCAGCTCACAGGATTTAAACCTCCTGCTGGATGAGCAGTTCTTC. This gives the protein CASSQDLNLLLDEQFF.

J is TRBJ2-3 and V is TRBV24-1, with D tentatively TRBD2 (5 bases). Trimming took off 6 bases at V and 0 bases at J, with 12 bases between the two ends. This CDR3 contains 15 residues. CDR1 and CDR2 from the germline V gene are KGHDR and SFDVKD. The CDR3: CATSQGLGSTDTQYF. DNA for the CDR3: TGTGCCACCAGTCAAGGACTGGGTAGCACAGATACGCAGTATTTT.

The V and J genes are TRBV5-6 and TRBJ2-7; TRBD1 aligns across 9 bases. The CDR3 spans 15 residues. With 3 bases clipped from V and 3 bases from J, the junction kept 7 bases outside the gene matches. Germline V lookup: CDR1 SGHDT, CDR2 YYEEEE. The CDR3 DNA follows: TGTGCCAGCAGCTGGGGGACAGGGCCCTTCTACGAGCAGTACGTC. It translates to CASSWGTGPFYEQYV.

The chain recombines TRBV4-1 with TRBJ2-5; D gene ambiguous. Germline V gene data show CDR1 as MGHRA and CDR2 as YSYEKL. The CDR3 spans 14 residues. Trimming shortened V by 4 bases and J by 1 base, and 10 bases separated the two germline ends. CDR3 bases: TGCGCCAGCAGCCCGATGGCGGTCCAAGAGACCCAGTACTTC. Its translation: CASSPMAVQETQYF.